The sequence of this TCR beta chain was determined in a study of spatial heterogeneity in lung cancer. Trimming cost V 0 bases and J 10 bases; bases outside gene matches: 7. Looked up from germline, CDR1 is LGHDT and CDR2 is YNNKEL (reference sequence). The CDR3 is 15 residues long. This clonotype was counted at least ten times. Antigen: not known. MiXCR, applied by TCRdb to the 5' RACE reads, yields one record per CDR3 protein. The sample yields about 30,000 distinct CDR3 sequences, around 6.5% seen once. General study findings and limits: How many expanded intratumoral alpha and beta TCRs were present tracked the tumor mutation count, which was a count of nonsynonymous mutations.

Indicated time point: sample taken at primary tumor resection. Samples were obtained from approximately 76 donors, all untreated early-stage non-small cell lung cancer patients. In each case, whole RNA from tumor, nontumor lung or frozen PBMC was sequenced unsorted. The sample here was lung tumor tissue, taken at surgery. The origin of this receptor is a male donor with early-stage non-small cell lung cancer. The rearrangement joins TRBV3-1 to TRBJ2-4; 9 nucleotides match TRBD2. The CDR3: CASSQDASGGSIQYF. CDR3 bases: TGTGCCAGCAGCCAAGACGCCAGCGGGGGGTCGATTCAGTACTTC.